The rows below give T cell receptor beta chains drawn from one sample of a study of T cells in Graves' hyperthyroidism and ophthalmopathy. One entry per CDR3 protein results from TCRdb running MiXCR on the multiplex PCR reads. This table has 250,000 to 300,000 distinct CDR3 sequences, roughly 15% appearing once. The sample consisted of blood. These receptors were obtained from a middle-aged woman with Graves' hyperthyroidism. The CDR3 runs from the conserved cysteine through the conserved F or W. The D gene is left open where the match is weak. Where a row states a size, it is once, few, many or the class of an expanded clone; other rows omit it.

V: TRBV4-2; D: -; J: TRBJ1-2; size: many; DNA: TGTGCCAGCAGCCCCGGGACCGCCTCCCACTATGGCTACACCTTC; CDR3: CASSPGTASHYGYTF
V: TRBV28; D: TRBD1; J: TRBJ1-4; size: many; DNA: TGTGCCAGCAGTTTATCGGACAGGGGGGCCGGGAAACTGTTTTTT; CDR3: CASSLSDRGAGKLFF
V: TRBV20-1; D: TRBD2; J: TRBJ2-1; size: many; DNA: TGCAGTGCTAGAGATATAGCGGGAGGCATCAATGAGCAGTTCTTC; CDR3: CSARDIAGGINEQFF
V: TRBV3-1; D: TRBD2; J: TRBJ2-3; size: many; DNA: TGTGCCAGCAGCCAAGAAAGAGCGGGAGGGGCAGATACGCAGTATTTT; CDR3: CASSQERAGGADTQYF
V: TRBV28; D: TRBD1; J: TRBJ1-1; size: -; DNA: TGTGCCAGCAGTTTACTGGGACAGAGGACTGAAGCTTTCTTT; CDR3: CASSLLGQRTEAFF
V: TRBV18; D: -; J: TRBJ2-3; size: -; DNA: TGTGCCAGCTCACCAACGTTTAGGACCTCCACAGATACGCAGTATTTT; CDR3: CASSPTFRTSTDTQYF
V: TRBV7-9; D: -; J: TRBJ2-1; size: many; DNA: TGTGCCACCACCCAGCGGTACAATGAGCAGTTCTTC; CDR3: CATTQRYNEQFF
V: TRBV27; D: -; J: TRBJ2-7; size: -; DNA: TGTGCCAGCAGTTTATTTTCTAGCGCTTCCTACGAGCAGTACTTC; CDR3: CASSLFSSASYEQYF
V: TRBV12-3/TRBV12-4; D: TRBD1; J: TRBJ1-1; size: many; DNA: TGTGCCAGCAGTCAGAACAGGGGTACTGAAGCTTTCTTT; CDR3: CASSQNRGTEAFF
V: TRBV6-1; D: -; J: TRBJ1-1; size: many; DNA: TGTGCCAGCAGCCCGAGGACAGCCGAAGCTTTCTTT; CDR3: CASSPRTAEAFF
V: TRBV19; D: TRBD1; J: TRBJ2-2; size: -; DNA: TGTGCCAGTAGAACCGACAGGGCCGGGGAGCTGTTTTTT; CDR3: CASRTDRAGELFF
V: TRBV3-1; D: -; J: TRBJ2-2; size: -; DNA: TGTGCCAGCAGCCAAGCGAAGAGAACCGGGGAGCTGTTTTTT; CDR3: CASSQAKRTGELFF
V: TRBV11-2; D: -; J: TRBJ2-5; size: many; DNA: TGTGCCAGCAGCTTTGTTAGGGCGGGAGAGACCCAGTACTTC; CDR3: CASSFVRAGETQYF
V: TRBV27; D: -; J: TRBJ2-2; size: few; DNA: TGTGCCAGCAATGAGGGGGGGGGGTCTTTTTACGGGGAGCTGTTTTTT; CDR3: CASNEGGGSFYGELFF
V: TRBV5-4; D: TRBD1; J: TRBJ1-1; size: few; DNA: TGTGCCAGCAGTCCAGGGGGCGCATGGAACACTGAAGCTTTCTTT; CDR3: CASSPGGAWNTEAFF
V: TRBV7-2; D: TRBD2; J: TRBJ2-5; size: many; DNA: TGTGCCAGCAGCTTAGGAGGGACTAGCGGCTTGGAGACCCAGTACTTC; CDR3: CASSLGGTSGLETQYF
V: TRBV7-9; D: TRBD1; J: TRBJ2-7; size: many; DNA: TGTGCCAGCAGCTTATTGGGACAGGGGCGCTACGAGCAGTACTTC; CDR3: CASSLLGQGRYEQYF
V: TRBV24-1; D: -; J: TRBJ2-1; size: -; DNA: TGTGCCACCAGTGTGAGGGCTTTTAGCCGAGGCTTTTCCAATGAGCAGTTCTTC; CDR3: CATSVRAFSRGFSNEQFF
V: TRBV20-1; D: TRBD2; J: TRBJ2-1; size: many; DNA: TGCAGTGCCGCCGGGACTAGCGGGAGAGGCTTAGGAAATGAGCAGTTCTTC; CDR3: CSAAGTSGRGLGNEQFF
V: TRBV7-6; D: -; J: TRBJ2-2; size: -; DNA: TGTGCCAGCAGCTCAAATACAGGGCAGGGCAACACCGGGGAGCTGTTTTTT; CDR3: CASSSNTGQGNTGELFF
V: TRBV3-1; D: TRBD1; J: TRBJ1-2; size: -; DNA: TGTGCCAGCCGTTACCCCGGGACAGGGTATGGCTACACCTTC; CDR3: CASRYPGTGYGYTF
V: TRBV10-3; D: -; J: TRBJ1-2; size: many; DNA: TGTGCCATCAGTGAGTCGACGGCAGGGACAAGGGGCTACACCTTC; CDR3: CAISESTAGTRGYTF
V: TRBV28; D: -; J: TRBJ1-5; size: many; DNA: TGTGCCAGCAGTTCGTTGGGCCGTCTCCAGCCCCAGCATTTT; CDR3: CASSSLGRLQPQHF
V: TRBV7-9; D: TRBD1; J: TRBJ2-7; size: many; DNA: TGTGCCAACCAAGAACCGGGACAGGGTTACGAGCAGTACTTC; CDR3: CANQEPGQGYEQYF
V: TRBV5-1; D: TRBD1; J: TRBJ2-5; size: -; DNA: TGCGCCAGCAGCTTAAATACAGGGGGACAAGAGACCCAGTACTTC; CDR3: CASSLNTGGQETQYF
V: TRBV2; D: TRBD1; J: TRBJ2-5; size: many; DNA: TGTGCCAGCAGCGAGGGACAGAAAGAGACCCAGTACTTC; CDR3: CASSEGQKETQYF